Presented here are 30 T cell receptor beta chains from one specimen sequenced in a study of shared clonotypes between healthy human individuals (dated by TCRdb to about 2020). Libraries were constructed by the immunoSEQ multiplex PCR assay. As stored in TCRdb, this immuneACCESS dataset retains in-frame rearrangements with V and J assigned. A fraction of the clones does not appear; measured against another copy, unresolved V genes explain less than half of the discrepancy, and the remainder lacks a known reason. Here the sample has a few million clones; 85% to 95% occur a single time. Clones ranked in the top ten supply around 0.14% of the sample. The sample consisted of naive CD4+ T cells sorted from blood. According to the study, the label for this sample's cell subset or site signals: CD45RA+ positively selected. Every receptor here comes from a man younger than 35 in good health.

This rearrangement joins TRBV19 to TRBJ2-3; tentative D call: TRBD2 (5 bases). The CDR3 runs 12 residues. Germline CDR1 LNHDA, CDR2 SQIVND (reference sequence). With 6 bases removed from V and 4 bases from J, the gap between germline ends came to 8 bases. DNA of the CDR3: TGTGCCAGTAGGGGGAGCGCAGATACGCAGTATTTT. Encoded protein: CASRGSADTQYF.

The chain joins TRBV7-9 to TRBJ2-7; 9 bases align to TRBD1. This CDR3 spans 16 amino acids. CDR1 SEHNR and CDR2 FQNEAQ come from the germline V gene (reference sequence). The V segment lost 5 bases and the J segment 1 base; nucleotides outside the gene matches: 9. The CDR3 bases are TGTGCCAGCAGCCGTACGACCGGGACAGGGTCCTACGAGCAGTACTTC. Encoded protein: CASSRTTGTGSYEQYF.

J is TRBJ1-1 and V is TRBV5-6; tentatively, D is TRBD1 (6 bases). Deletions cut 4 bases from V and 6 bases from J, with 19 bases between. CDR1 and CDR2 (germline): SGHDT, YYEEEE. The CDR3 has 15 amino acids. The CDR3 region has the DNA TGTGCCAGCAGCCAGGGACATAAGGTCAGTGCTGAAGCTTTCTTT. Amino acids: CASSQGHKVSAEAFF.

This clone was picked up one time. The chain carries TRBV9 and TRBJ2-7; a possible D gene is TRBD1 (5 bases). Germline V lookup: CDR1 SGDLS, CDR2 YYNGEE. The CDR3 is 14 residues long. V was cut by 4 bases and J by 3 bases, with 14 bases left in between. CDR3 nucleotide sequence: TGTGCCAGCAGCATTAGTCCGACAGTCTACGAGCAGTACTTC. Translating gives CASSISPTVYEQYF.

This chain uses TRBV4-2 with TRBJ2-3, with D unclear. Germline loops: CDR1 LGHNA, CDR2 YNFKEQ. The length of the CDR3 is 14 residues. Trimming removed 0 bases at V and 4 bases at J, with 8 bases between. In DNA, the CDR3 is TGTGCCAGCAGCCAAGAAAAGGGCCCAGATACGCAGTATTTT. It specifies CASSQEKGPDTQYF.

The V gene is TRBV5-1, the J gene TRBJ2-7; D uncertain. V gave up 0 bases and J gave up 2 bases, with 15 bases separating them. CDR1 and CDR2 (germline): SGHRS, YFSETQ. The CDR3 runs 16 residues. The CDR3 sequence: CASSLEGKSATYEQYF. The CDR3 DNA reads TGCGCCAGCAGCTTGGAAGGTAAAAGTGCAACCTACGAGCAGTACTTC.

The chain links TRBV2 to TRBJ2-3; D not certain. Per germline, CDR1 SNHLY and CDR2 FYNNEI. CDR3 length: 14 amino acids. The V end was cut by 2 bases, the J end by 6 bases, with 12 bases between. CDR3 DNA sequence: TGTGCCAGCAGTGAATCCCAATCTGGGGATACGCAGTATTTT. The encoded protein is CASSESQSGDTQYF.

The rearrangement uses TRBV7-9 and TRBJ1-4; TRBD1 matches at 8 bases. The CDR3 has 15 residues. The germline CDR1 and CDR2 sequences are SEHNR and FQNEAQ (reference sequence). V was clipped by 4 bases and J by 2 bases; unmatched bases: 3. Here the CDR3 DNA reads TGTGCCAGCAGCTCCCCAGGGGGCACTAATGAAAAACTGTTTTTT. Protein product: CASSSPGGTNEKLFF.

About this clone: Other nucleotide sequences in the sample specify the same CDR3. CDR3 DNA: TGTGCCAGCAGCGTAGGTGCGAACACCGGGGAGCTGTTTTTT. Translation: CASSVGANTGELFF. This chain connects TRBV9 to TRBJ2-2; no reliable D call. Looked up from germline, CDR1 is SGDLS and CDR2 is YYNGEE. The CDR3 runs to 14 residues. V was trimmed by 0 bases and J by 0 bases, leaving 3 bases between them.

J is TRBJ1-6 and V is TRBV29-1, with TRBD1 matching over 8 bases. This CDR3 region has 13 residues. CDR1 is SQVTM and CDR2 is ANQGSEA in the germline V gene. V was clipped by 7 bases and J by 7 bases; unmatched bases: 6. CDR3 residues: CSAKTGENSPLHF. Here the CDR3 DNA reads TGCAGCGCCAAGACAGGGGAAAATTCACCCCTCCACTTT.

This clone appeared once. The chain combines TRBV11-2 with TRBJ1-4; 7 bases are shared with TRBD1. This CDR3 is built from 19 residues. J was trimmed by 7 bases and V by 2 bases; bases with no gene match: 19. The germline gives CDR1 SGHAT, CDR2 FQNNGV. The CDR3 sequence is CASSLRAPTGSRGIEKLFF. CDR3 nucleotide sequence: TGTGCCAGCAGCTTAAGGGCGCCGACAGGGAGCCGGGGGATTGAAAAACTGTTTTTT.

The V call is TRBV9, the J call TRBJ2-5; 8 bases line up with TRBD1. This CDR3 spans 15 amino acids. Germline CDR1 reads SGDLS; CDR2 reads YYNGEE. V dropped 2 bases and J dropped 4; count of bases not matched to a gene: 7. CDR3 sequence: CASSVGLDRGETQYF. The CDR3, as DNA: TGTGCCAGCAGCGTGGGTCTCGACAGGGGAGAGACCCAGTACTTC.

The rearrangement joins TRBV18 to TRBJ1-3, with D possibly being TRBD1 (6 bases). Trimming took 4 bases from V and 0 from J, leaving 19 bases between them. CDR3 length equals 18 residues. Germline-derived CDR1 and CDR2 are KGHSH and LQKENI. The CDR3 reads CASSLYGQGLSSGNTIYF. As DNA, the CDR3 is TGTGCCAGCTCACTATACGGTCAGGGGCTTAGCTCTGGAAACACCATATATTTT.

Comments on this clone: The sample holds other DNA sequences that translate to the same CDR3. The V and J genes are TRBV5-1 and TRBJ1-2; possible D gene TRBD1, 5 bases. In germline, CDR1 is SGHRS, CDR2 YFSETQ. V lost 0 bases to trimming and J lost 3 bases, with 6 bases between them. This CDR3 is built from 13 residues. The CDR3 loop reads CASSLVGDYGYTF. In DNA form, the CDR3 reads TGCGCCAGCAGCTTGGTGGGGGACTATGGCTACACCTTC.

The genes are TRBV5-4 and TRBJ2-7, with 8 bases aligning to TRBD1. Germline trimming cut 0 bases from V and 7 bases from J; bases unmatched to any gene: 12. The germline V gene has CDR1 SGHNT and CDR2 YYREEE (reference sequence). This CDR3 contains 16 residues. CDR3 nucleotide sequence: TGTGCCAGCAGCTTGGGGCCCGACAGGGGAAAGGGGGAGCAGTACTTC. Translating it yields CASSLGPDRGKGEQYF. The variable domain in full, completed from reference TRBV5-4 and TRBJ2-7, reads ETGVTQSPTHLIKTRGQQVTLRCSSQSGHNTVSWYQQALGQGPQFIFQYYREEENGRGNFPPRFSGLQFPNYSSELNVNALELDDSALYLCASSLGPDRGKGEQYFGPGTRLTVT.

The V gene is TRBV6-7, the J gene TRBJ1-2; TRBD1 is a possible D gene (6 bases). TRBV6-7 is an ORF, and what it does is uncertain. V lost 2 bases and J 4 bases, leaving 11 bases between the germline ends. The CDR3 runs 14 residues. DNA of the CDR3: TGTGCCAGCAGTTACCAGGACAGCCCCTATGGCTACACCTTC. This gives the protein CASSYQDSPYGYTF.

The gene calls are TRBV6-1 and TRBJ2-2, with 7 bases identical to TRBD1. Germline trimming cut 8 bases from V and 4 bases from J; bases unmatched to any gene: 7. The CDR3 is 14 residues long. Germline V CDR1 and CDR2: MNHNS, SASEGT. CDR3 in amino acids: CASRTGVGTGELFF. DNA of the CDR3: TGTGCCAGCCGAACAGGGGTCGGCACCGGGGAGCTGTTTTTT.

This sequence joins TRBV7-2 and TRBJ2-3, with D perhaps matching TRBD1 (7 bases). This CDR3 comprises 14 residues. The V gene lost 3 bases and the J gene lost 5 bases, with 12 bases spanning the gap. Looked up from germline, CDR1 is SGHTA and CDR2 is FQGNSA. The CDR3 loop reads CASSLSQGGDTQYF. The DNA of the CDR3 is TGTGCCAGCAGCTTGTCCCAGGGGGGAGATACGCAGTATTTT.

The chain couples TRBV27 to TRBJ1-1, with D maybe TRBD1 (5 bases). Trimming cost V 5 bases and J 0 bases, with 25 bases left between them. The CDR3 runs to 19 residues. Germline V gene lookup returns CDR1 MNHEY and CDR2 SMNVEV (reference sequence). The CDR3 loop reads CASSLYGAAGPQMNTEAFF. The CDR3 DNA reads as TGTGCCAGCAGTCTCTATGGGGCCGCAGGGCCTCAAATGAACACTGAAGCTTTCTTT.

The sample holds a few counts of this clone. The chain links TRBV29-1 to TRBJ1-5; 8 bases are a match to TRBD1. Germline V gene lookup returns CDR1 SQVTM and CDR2 ANQGSEA. J gave up 5 bases and V 4 bases, and 4 bases lay outside the gene matches. The CDR3 loop spans 13 amino acids. The CDR3 DNA sequence: TGCAGCGTTGCGACAGGGGCGGATCAGCCCCAGCATTTT. Translation gives CSVATGADQPQHF.

The chain uses TRBV21-1 and TRBJ1-3; whether TRBD1, the table's D call, matches the DNA was not checked. TRBV21-1 is a recognized pseudogene. This CDR3 has 18 amino acids. The DNA for the CDR3 is TGTGCCAGCAGCAAAGCGCTTTGGGGGCCCTTCTCTGGAAACACCATATATTTT. Protein sequence: CASSKALWGPFSGNTIYF.

The V and J genes are TRBV11-2 and TRBJ1-5; D gene uncertain. This CDR3 has 13 amino acids. Trimming cost V 3 bases and J 1 base, with 4 bases left between them. Germline loops: CDR1 SGHAT, CDR2 FQNNGV. This chain's CDR3 is CASSFGSNQPQHF. The CDR3 DNA follows: TGTGCCAGCAGCTTTGGCAGCAATCAGCCCCAGCATTTT.

This clone was detected once. The chain is built from TRBV7-2 and TRBJ2-7; the D is unclear. This CDR3 is 14 amino acids long. Trimming shortened V by 5 bases and J by 3 bases, and 14 bases separated the two germline ends. CDR1 is SGHTA and CDR2 is FQGNSA in the germline V gene. The DNA for the CDR3 is TGTGCCAGCAGCCCCCCCCTCGGTATCTACGAGCAGTACTTC. Its translation: CASSPPLGIYEQYF. Full variable domain (missing parts from reference TRBV7-2 and TRBJ2-7): GAGVSQSPSNKVTEKGKDVELRCDPISGHTALYWYRQSLGQGLEFLIYFQGNSAPDKSGLPSDRFSAERTGGSVSTLTIQRTQQEDSAVYLCASSPPLGIYEQYFGPGTRLTVT.

The rearrangement links TRBV30 to TRBJ2-5; either TRBD1 or TRBD2 may fit D (6 bases each). The CDR3 consists of 15 residues. Trimming took 2 bases from V and 5 from J, leaving 18 bases between them. CDR1 and CDR2 (germline): GTSNPN, SVGIG (reference sequence). CDR3 coding DNA: TGTGCCTGGAGTCTGATTCGGGGGCGAACCGAGACCCAGTACTTC. It codes for CAWSLIRGRTETQYF.

The chain couples TRBV9 to TRBJ2-2, with unresolved D. V dropped 4 bases and J dropped 2 bases, with 0 bases sitting between them. This CDR3 is built from 11 residues. Per the germline V gene, CDR1 is SGDLS and CDR2 is YYNGEE. The CDR3 here is CASSNTGELFF. CDR3 in DNA: TGTGCCAGCAGCAACACCGGGGAGCTGTTTTTT.

V gene TRBV10-3 combines with J gene TRBJ1-2, with D uncertain. V lost 3 bases and J 7 bases, leaving 9 bases between the germline ends. Germline V gives CDR1 ENHRY, CDR2 SYGVKD. The length of the CDR3 is 12 residues. CDR3 residues: CAISDPVRGYTF. In DNA form, the CDR3 reads TGTGCCATCAGTGATCCGGTCCGTGGCTACACCTTC.

This chain links TRBV6-1 with TRBJ1-2; D not resolved. Germline lookup yields CDR1 MNHNS and CDR2 SASEGT. The CDR3 spans 15 residues. Deletions cut 3 bases from V and 2 bases from J, with 13 bases between. The CDR3 loop reads CASSEGSRSNYGYTF. The CDR3 nucleotides are TGTGCCAGCAGTGAGGGAAGTAGGTCGAACTATGGCTACACCTTC.

Concerning this clone itself: The junction and the germline gene differ at one end; a read error may be behind it. The V call is TRBV2, the J call TRBJ2-2; perhaps TRBD2 as D (5 bases). CDR3 size: 11 residues. Per germline, CDR1 SNHLY and CDR2 FYNNEI. CDR3 DNA sequence: TGTGCCAGCAGTGGAGCCGGGGAGCTGTCTTTT. Protein sequence: CASSGAGELSF.

This clone was seen a single time. The chain is built from TRBV28 and TRBJ1-1; D might be TRBD1 (6 bases). The CDR3 is made up of 13 amino acids. Germline V lookup: CDR1 MDHEN, CDR2 SYDVKM. Trimming removed 4 bases at V and 6 bases at J, with 12 bases between. CDR3 in amino acids: CASSSLTGPEAFF. The CDR3 DNA follows: TGTGCCAGCAGTTCCCTCACAGGGCCTGAAGCTTTCTTT. The variable domain in full, with the rest retrieved from reference TRBV28 and TRBJ1-1, is DVKVTQSSRYLVKRTGEKVFLECVQDMDHENMFWYRQDPGLGLRLIYFSYDVKMKEKGDIPEGYSVSREKKERFSLILESASTNQTSMYLCASSSLTGPEAFFGQGTRLTVV.

V is TRBV28 and J is TRBJ2-4; 9 bases are shared with TRBD1. This CDR3 region has 18 residues. The germline CDR1 and CDR2 sequences are MDHEN and SYDVKM. The ends lost 6 bases at V and 1 base at J; junction bases unmatched: 13. The CDR3 DNA is TGTGCCAGCAGCCCCAACCCCTTACAGGGGGCGGCCAAAAACATTCAGTACTTC. As protein: CASSPNPLQGAAKNIQYF.